This is a list of T cell receptor beta chains from one sample in a study of control samples from healthy donors and cancer patients. TCRdb keeps only in-frame clones here, not all; method: immunoSEQ multiplex PCR. The sample carries over 80,000 clones, 85% recorded once. Sequencing was done on a sample of blood. The receptor source for this set is a man between 25 and 39 years old in good health. CDR3s include the opening cysteine and the closing phenylalanine or tryptophan. Each record gives: clone size, D gene, CDR3 length, J gene, V gene, CDR3 protein, CDR3 DNA. The D gene is left open where the match is weak. Size is omitted from some rows. Given values are once, few, many or a class for expanded clones.

>NA|NA|16|TRBJ1-6|TRBV14
CASSQFPGTRESPLHF
TGTGCCAGCAGCCAATTTCCCGGGACCAGAGAGTCACCCCTCCACTTT
>NA|NA|14|TRBJ2-7|TRBV5-1
CASSTTQGFYEQYF
TGCGCCAGCAGCACGACACAGGGTTTCTACGAGCAGTACTTC
>NA|NA|14|TRBJ2-3|TRBV5-1
CASSLVGYTDTQYF
TGCGCCAGCAGCTTGGTTGGCTACACAGATACGCAGTATTTT
>NA|NA|14|TRBJ1-2|TRBV5-1
CASSPDGTEYGYTF
TGCGCCAGCAGCCCGGACGGGACGGAGTATGGCTACACCTTC
>NA|TRBD1|15|TRBJ2-1|TRBV28
CASRGDRGRYNEQFF
TGTGCCAGCAGGGGGGACAGGGGGAGATACAATGAGCAGTTCTTC
>NA|NA|16|TRBJ2-2|TRBV7-2
CASSLVPGVVTGELFF
TGTGCCAGCAGCTTAGTGCCCGGGGTAGTCACCGGGGAGCTGTTTTTT
>NA|TRBD2|18|TRBJ2-1|TRBV14
CASSQRPLTSGSYNEQFF
TGTGCCAGCAGCCAGCGACCCCTTACTAGCGGCTCCTACAATGAGCAGTTCTTC
>NA|NA|13|TRBJ1-6|TRBV10-3
CAKRTDLYSPLHF
TGTGCCAAAAGGACAGATTTATATTCACCCCTCCACTTT
>few|NA|13|TRBJ2-5|TRBV12-3/TRBV12-4
CASSLRGTETQYF
TGTGCCAGCAGTTTACGGGGGACAGAGACCCAGTACTTC
>NA|NA|15|TRBJ2-3|TRBV7-2
CASSLVGGRTDTQYF
TGTGCCAGCAGCTTAGTCGGCGGCCGCACAGATACGCAGTATTTT
>NA|NA|13|TRBJ2-7|TRBV30
CAWRPAGSYEQYF
TGTGCCTGGCGCCCGGCAGGTTCCTACGAGCAGTACTTC
>NA|TRBD1|15|TRBJ1-5|TRBV5-1
CASSTDGQGNQPQHF
TGCGCCAGCAGCACCGATGGACAGGGGAATCAGCCCCAGCATTTT
>NA|NA|17|TRBJ1-3|TRBV23-1
CASSREGGIEGGNTIYF
TGCGCCAGCAGTCGAGAAGGGGGTATTGAAGGTGGAAACACCATATATTTT
>NA|NA|14|TRBJ1-5|TRBV19
CASSTEGPPQPQHF
TGTGCCAGTAGTACAGAAGGGCCTCCTCAGCCCCAGCATTTT
>few|NA|11|TRBJ1-1|TRBV6-5
CASKLGYRAFF
TGTGCCAGCAAGTTGGGGTATAGGGCTTTCTTT
>NA|TRBD1|14|TRBJ2-3|TRBV18
CASSPPGQTDTQYF
TGTGCCAGCTCACCTCCGGGACAGACAGATACGCAGTATTTT
>NA|NA|14|TRBJ2-6|TRBV10-2
CASSAPSGANVLTF
TGCGCCAGCAGTGCACCATCTGGGGCCAACGTCCTGACTTTC
>NA|TRBD1|15|TRBJ2-5|TRBV5-1
CASSFTTGMGETQYF
TGCGCCAGCAGCTTCACGACAGGGATGGGGGAGACCCAGTACTTC
>NA|TRBD1|13|TRBJ2-5|TRBV30
CAWKVTGAETQYF
TGTGCCTGGAAGGTGACAGGGGCAGAGACCCAGTACTTC
>NA|NA|15|TRBJ2-7|TRBV7-6
CASSLGPGDSVGQYF
TGTGCCAGCAGCTTAGGGCCAGGGGATTCGGTTGGGCAGTACTTC
>once|TRBD1|14|TRBJ1-2|TRBV15
CATTWDSGAHGYTF
TGTGCCACCACCTGGGACAGCGGAGCGCATGGCTACACCTTC
>NA|TRBD1|13|TRBJ2-7|TRBV19
CASSIRGPYEQYF
TGTGCCAGTAGTATAAGGGGGCCCTACGAGCAGTACTTC
>NA|NA|12|TRBJ1-1|TRBV7-2
CASSLGAGGAFF
TGTGCCAGCAGCTTAGGGGCAGGAGGAGCTTTCTTT
>NA|TRBD2|14|TRBJ2-7|TRBV30
CAWSFGGVTYEQYF
TGTGCCTGGAGTTTCGGGGGGGTCACCTACGAGCAGTACTTC
>NA|TRBD1|13|TRBJ2-2|TRBV19
CASGTAGPGELFF
TGTGCCAGTGGGACAGCCGGGCCGGGGGAGCTGTTTTTT
>NA|NA|15|TRBJ1-1|TRBV3-1/TRBV3-2
CASSKTDGKNTEAFF
TGTGCCAGCAGTAAAACGGACGGAAAGAACACTGAAGCTTTCTTT
>NA|NA|16|TRBJ1-5|TRBV3-1/TRBV3-2
CASSQGIHRGNQPQHF
TGTGCCAGCAGCCAAGGGATCCACAGGGGCAATCAGCCCCAGCATTTT
>NA|TRBD2|17|TRBJ2-1|TRBV10-2
CASRATSGTSSYNEQFF
TGCGCCAGCAGGGCCACTAGCGGGACCAGCTCCTACAATGAGCAGTTCTTC
>NA|NA|14|TRBJ1-3|TRBV5-4
CASSLGSSINTIYF
TGTGCCAGCAGCTTGGGCTCTTCGATAAACACCATATATTTT
>NA|NA|14|TRBJ1-5|TRBV7-2
CASSLVEGSQPQHF
TGTGCCAGCAGCTTAGTGGAGGGGAGTCAGCCCCAGCATTTT
>NA|NA|15|TRBJ1-2|TRBV5-4
CASSPGGREWYGYTF
TGTGCCAGCAGCCCCGGTGGCAGGGAATGGTATGGCTACACCTTC
>NA|NA|13|TRBJ2-7|TRBV3-1/TRBV3-2
CASSQARTYEQYF
TGTGCCAGCAGCCAAGCCAGAACCTACGAGCAGTACTTC
>NA|TRBD2|17|TRBJ2-5|TRBV7-3
CASSRTSGGQGQETQYF
TGTGCCAGCAGCCGAACTAGCGGGGGGCAGGGTCAAGAGACCCAGTACTTC
>NA|NA|15|TRBJ1-6|TRBV19
CASSMWSRDNSPLHF
TGTGCCAGTAGTATGTGGTCTAGGGATAATTCACCCCTCCACTTT
>many|TRBD1|17|TRBJ1-4|TRBV4-1
CASSQALARQGDEKLFF
TGCGCCAGCAGCCAGGCCTTGGCGAGACAGGGGGATGAAAAACTGTTTTTT
>NA|NA|11|TRBJ2-5|TRBV5-4
CASSHYETQYF
TGTGCCAGCAGCCATTATGAGACCCAGTACTTC
>NA|TRBD1|13|TRBJ1-6|TRBV27
CASRQGGISPLHF
TGTGCCAGCAGACAGGGGGGAATTTCACCCCTCCACTTT
>NA|TRBD1|14|TRBJ2-5|TRBV5-1
CASSLTTGGETQYF
TGCGCCAGCAGCTTAACCACAGGGGGCGAGACCCAGTACTTC
>NA|NA|13|TRBJ1-4|TRBV10-1
CASSVQTDGKLFF
TGCGCCAGCAGTGTCCAGACAGATGGAAAACTGTTTTTT
>NA|NA|15|TRBJ1-6|TRBV6-5
CASRPQGRSNSPLHF
TGTGCCAGCAGACCTCAGGGAAGGAGTAATTCACCCCTCCACTTT
>NA|NA|14|TRBJ1-4|TRBV6-6
CASSTGESNEKLFF
TGTGCCAGCAGTACCGGGGAGTCTAATGAAAAACTGTTTTTT
>NA|NA|14|TRBJ2-5|TRBV5-6
CASSRPGGPETQYF
TGTGCCAGCAGCCGGCCAGGGGGGCCGGAGACCCAGTACTTC
>NA|NA|14|TRBJ2-7|TRBV9
CASTPGAASYEQYF
TGTGCCAGCACCCCTGGGGCAGCGAGCTACGAGCAGTACTTC
>NA|TRBD2|16|TRBJ2-3|TRBV9
CASSVAASGTTDTQYF
TGTGCCAGCAGCGTAGCGGCTAGCGGCACCACAGATACGCAGTATTTT